What follows describes a single T cell receptor beta chain. This entry is derived from a study of control samples from healthy donors and cancer patients. Trimming left V 7 bases short and J 8 bases short, with 15 bases between. Germline V gene lookup returns CDR1 MDHEN and CDR2 SYDVKM. This CDR3 comprises 13 residues. Libraries were prepared by immunoSEQ multiplex PCR; TCRdb keeps only in-frame clonotypes and omits some of them. The top ten clones hold roughly 11% of a sample with almost 85,000 clones, 65% to 90% of them seen once. This receptor was taken from a man aged 60-69 years with head and neck cancer. The rearrangement links TRBV28 to TRBJ2-4, with a weak D call TRBD1 (6 bases). The sample consisted of PBMCs. The CDR3 loop is CASIPTGTDIQYF. The CDR3 nucleotides read TGTGCCAGCATCCCTACAGGGACGGACATTCAGTACTTC.